These 2 T cell receptor beta chains were all obtained from the same sample, sequenced in a study of T cell responses to AZD1222 COVID-19 vaccine (dated by TCRdb to the early 2020s). The time point label, read with the paper, signifies: baseline before first vaccination. Libraries were built with the immunoSEQ multiplex PCR assay. The source is immuneACCESS, and TCRdb retained only in-frame sequences with V and J called. Part of the clones is not carried over; for the studies checked, unresolved V genes explain less than half of this, and the remainder is unexplained. The sample table shows 100,000 to 150,000 clones, and around 87% are seen once. The ten largest clones represent over 9.5% of the sample. The sequencing used peripheral blood, collected on day 0 of AZD1222 vaccination. The receptors here all came from an adult in good health.

The V and J genes are TRBV27 and TRBJ2-7; 9 nucleotides align to TRBD1. Germline CDR1 MNHEY, CDR2 SMNVEV (reference sequence). V was pared by 4 bases and J by 6 bases, with 10 bases of the junction left unmatched. The CDR3 contains 15 residues. The CDR3 spells CASSSPGQGRTEQYF. CDR3 nucleotide sequence: TGTGCCAGCAGTTCCCCGGGACAGGGCCGTACCGAGCAGTACTTC.

This clone was seen only once. V is TRBV4-3 and J is TRBJ2-1; TRBD2 might be the D (6 bases). This CDR3 region has 17 residues. Looked up from germline, CDR1 is LGHNA and CDR2 is YSLEER. V was pared by 4 bases and J by 7 bases, with 23 bases between. The CDR3 loop is CASSLTSREAAQNEQFF. Here the CDR3 DNA reads TGCGCCAGCAGCCTAACATCGAGGGAGGCCGCCCAAAATGAGCAGTTCTTC.